Listed below are T cell receptor beta chains from one sample, sequenced in a study of cytomegalovirus exposure and HLA in healthy donors. The repertoire was sequenced with immunoSEQ multiplex PCR; TCRdb's copy has only in-frame clones and lacks some. The sample carries 200,000 to 300,000 clones, approximately 84% recorded once. Specimen: PBMCs. These receptor sequences come from a girl aged 2-10 years in good health and CMV-seronegative. Each CDR3 is given with its conserved first and last residue. A D gene is named only where the DNA matches it firmly. The size field is filled for only some rows; it gives once, few, many or a size class.

d_call j_call clone_size v_call cdr3_aa cdr3_nt
. TRBJ1-3 . TRBV5-1 CASSLDRASGNTIYF TGCGCCAGCAGCTTGGACAGGGCATCTGGAAACACCATATATTTT
. TRBJ2-5 . TRBV29-1 CSAQIFQETQYF TGCAGCGCCCAGATCTTCCAAGAGACCCAGTACTTC
. TRBJ2-3 . TRBV18 CASSPQGTDTQYF TGTGCCAGCTCACCGCAGGGCACAGATACGCAGTATTTT
TRBD1 TRBJ1-2 . TRBV5-6 CASSRFRTGANYGYTF TGTGCCAGCAGTCGGTTCAGGACAGGTGCCAACTATGGCTACACCTTC
. TRBJ1-1 . TRBV5-1 CASSWGGTEAFF TGCGCCAGCAGTTGGGGGGGGACTGAAGCTTTCTTT
TRBD2 TRBJ2-1 . TRBV12-5 CASGLLGGSRNEQFF TGTGCTAGTGGTTTGTTGGGCGGGAGTAGGAATGAGCAGTTCTTC
TRBD2 TRBJ2-3 . TRBV11-2 CASSGRGSTSADTQYF TGTGCCAGCAGCGGTAGAGGATCTACTAGCGCAGATACGCAGTATTTT
TRBD1 TRBJ2-5 . TRBV6-5 CASGRDRGRGETQYF TGTGCCAGCGGAAGGGACAGGGGGAGAGGCGAGACCCAGTACTTC
TRBD2 TRBJ2-1 . TRBV4-1 CASSQEWGLAFNEQFF TGCGCCAGCAGCCAAGAATGGGGACTAGCGTTTAATGAGCAGTTCTTC
TRBD2 TRBJ2-1 . TRBV27 CASSLLGGSLAGEMYEQFF TGTGCCAGCAGTTTATTGGGTGGGTCACTAGCGGGAGAAATGTATGAGCAGTTCTTC
TRBD2 TRBJ2-3 . TRBV5-1 CASSGTPGLASDTQYF TGCGCCAGCAGCGGAACGCCGGGACTAGCTTCAGATACGCAGTATTTT
TRBD1 TRBJ2-1 . TRBV13 CASSFSGDRGYNEQFF TGTGCCAGCAGCTTCTCAGGGGACAGGGGATACAATGAGCAGTTCTTC
. TRBJ1-5 . TRBV7-3 CASSLRHGNQPQHF TGTGCCAGCAGCCTCAGACACGGTAATCAGCCCCAGCATTTT
. TRBJ2-7 . TRBV6-5 CASRDSSSYEQYF TGTGCCAGCAGGGACAGTAGCTCCTACGAGCAGTACTTC
TRBD2 TRBJ2-3 . TRBV4-1 CASSHPSSGRRTDTQYF TGCGCCAGCAGCCATCCCTCTAGCGGGAGGAGGACAGATACGCAGTATTTT
TRBD2 TRBJ2-5 once TRBV11-2 CASSLGTSGGETQYF TGTGCCAGCAGCTTAGGGACTAGCGGGGGGGAGACCCAGTACTTC
. TRBJ1-2 . TRBV30 CMAGLSYGYTF TGTATGGCAGGGCTTTCCTATGGCTACACCTTC
. TRBJ2-7 . TRBV5-1 CASGHDLGGEQYF TGCGCCAGCGGCCATGATTTGGGGGGAGAGCAGTACTTC
TRBD1 TRBJ2-7 . TRBV6-1 CASSRDRGYEQYF TGTGCCAGCAGCCGGGACAGGGGCTACGAGCAGTACTTC
. TRBJ2-5 once TRBV5-1 CASSLEEGGSKYF TGCGCCAGCAGCTTGGAAGAGGGGGGGTCCAAGTACTTC
. TRBJ2-3 . TRBV19 CASSNWLALDTQYF TGTGCCAGTAGTAACTGGCTAGCTCTAGATACGCAGTATTTT
TRBD1 TRBJ2-7 . TRBV10-1 CASSDRDRALEQYF TGCGCCAGCAGTGACCGGGACAGGGCTCTCGAGCAGTACTTC
TRBD1 TRBJ1-2 . TRBV7-8 CASSLAYRGLLYGYTF TGTGCCAGCAGCTTAGCGTACAGGGGGCTCCTCTATGGCTACACCTTC
. TRBJ2-3 few TRBV5-6 CASSVRSTDTQYF TGTGCCAGCAGCGTTAGAAGCACAGATACGCAGTATTTT
TRBD1 TRBJ1-5 . TRBV6-1 CASSGDRGGSQPQHF TGTGCCAGCAGTGGGGACAGGGGCGGTAGTCAGCCCCAGCATTTT
TRBD2 TRBJ2-4 . TRBV15 CATSGPGLLLNIQYF TGTGCCACCAGCGGCCCGGGACTACTTTTAAACATTCAGTACTTC
TRBD1 TRBJ1-5 . TRBV6-1 CASSRTGGQPQHF TGTGCCAGCAGTCGGACAGGGGGTCAGCCCCAGCATTTT
TRBD2 TRBJ2-3 . TRBV10-3 CAIRLAGGTDTQYF TGTGCCATCAGGCTAGCGGGAGGGACAGATACGCAGTATTTT
. TRBJ1-1 . TRBV7-9 CASSLAASSQGSEAFF TGTGCCAGCAGCTTAGCGGCGAGTAGTCAGGGATCTGAAGCTTTCTTT
TRBD1 TRBJ1-1 few TRBV18 CASSPGQGTNTEAFF TGTGCCAGCTCGCCAGGACAGGGGACGAACACTGAAGCTTTCTTT
. TRBJ1-1 few TRBV28 CASSLPRLEAFF TGTGCCAGCAGTTTGCCGCGGCTTGAAGCTTTCTTT
. TRBJ2-2 . TRBV27 CASSLSTKGELFF TGTGCCAGCAGTTTATCGACTAAAGGGGAGCTGTTTTTT
TRBD1 TRBJ1-1 . TRBV11-2 CASSTPGQGIWTFF TGTGCCAGCAGCACCCCAGGACAGGGAATTTGGACTTTCTTT
TRBD2 TRBJ2-7 few TRBV10-3 CAISYEIAGGTYEQYF TGTGCCATCAGCTACGAAATAGCGGGGGGCACCTACGAGCAGTACTTC
. TRBJ1-2 . TRBV6-5 CASSLTGYGYTF TGTGCCAGCAGCCTTACAGGGTACGGCTACACCTTC
. TRBJ2-7 . TRBV5-6 CASSFAGRHEQYF TGTGCCAGCAGCTTTGCAGGGCGGCACGAGCAGTACTTC
. TRBJ1-1 . TRBV19 CASSSTGMDTEAFF TGTGCCAGTAGTTCTACAGGGATGGACACTGAAGCTTTCTTT
TRBD2 TRBJ2-5 . TRBV6-1 CASSVRGGLETQYF TGTGCCAGCAGTGTCCGGGGGGGCCTAGAGACCCAGTACTTC
TRBD1 TRBJ1-1 . TRBV20-1 CSANRGEAFF TGCAGTGCTAACAGGGGCGAAGCTTTCTTT
TRBD1 TRBJ1-1 . TRBV30 CAWTPDRGVTEAFF TGTGCCTGGACTCCGGACAGGGGTGTCACTGAAGCTTTCTTT
. TRBJ2-7 . TRBV28 CASRSRVHEQYF TGTGCCAGCAGGAGCAGGGTGCACGAGCAGTACTTC
TRBD1 TRBJ1-1 . TRBV5-4 CASSPQGAKTEAFF TGTGCCAGCAGCCCCCAGGGGGCGAAGACTGAAGCTTTCTTT
TRBD2 TRBJ2-1 . TRBV4-2 CASSQAGFGGGYNEQFF TGTGCCAGCAGCCAAGCGGGGTTTGGCGGGGGGTACAATGAGCAGTTCTTC
. TRBJ2-5 few TRBV5-5 CASSPGVETQYF TGTGCCAGCAGCCCAGGTGTAGAGACCCAGTACTTC
. TRBJ1-3 . TRBV18 CASSPGTGHSGNTIYF TGTGCCAGCTCACCAGGAACAGGACACTCTGGAAACACCATATATTTT
. TRBJ2-5 . TRBV7-8 CASSLRTGRETQYF TGTGCCAGCAGCTTAAGAACGGGGAGGGAGACCCAGTACTTC
TRBD1 TRBJ1-5 few TRBV19 CATSFPGQGYRGNQPQHF TGTGCCACCTCTTTTCCGGGACAGGGTTATAGGGGCAATCAGCCCCAGCATTTT
. TRBJ2-5 . TRBV27 CASAELRRETQYF TGTGCCAGCGCGGAGTTAAGGCGAGAGACCCAGTACTTC
. TRBJ2-1 few TRBV5-4 CASSSKDREPLNEQFF TGTGCCAGCAGCAGTAAGGACCGGGAACCCTTGAATGAGCAGTTCTTC
TRBD1 TRBJ2-7 few TRBV7-3 CASSLSGGAYEQYF TGTGCCAGCAGCTTATCAGGGGGAGCCTACGAGCAGTACTTC